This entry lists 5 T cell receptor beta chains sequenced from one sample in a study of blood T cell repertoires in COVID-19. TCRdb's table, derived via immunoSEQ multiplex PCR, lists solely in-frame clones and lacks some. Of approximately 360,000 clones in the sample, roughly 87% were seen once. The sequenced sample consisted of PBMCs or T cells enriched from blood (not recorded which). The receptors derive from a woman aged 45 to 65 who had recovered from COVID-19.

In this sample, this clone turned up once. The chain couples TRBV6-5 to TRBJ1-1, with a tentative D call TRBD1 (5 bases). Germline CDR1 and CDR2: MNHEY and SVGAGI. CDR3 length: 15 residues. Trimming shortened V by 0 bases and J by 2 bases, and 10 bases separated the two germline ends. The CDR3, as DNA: TGTGCCAGCAGTTACTCGCACAGGAGAAACACTGAAGCTTTCTTT. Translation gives CASSYSHRRNTEAFF.

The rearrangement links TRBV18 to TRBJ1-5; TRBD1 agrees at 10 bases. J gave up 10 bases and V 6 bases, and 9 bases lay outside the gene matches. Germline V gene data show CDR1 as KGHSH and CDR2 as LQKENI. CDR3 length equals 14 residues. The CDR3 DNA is TGTGCCAGCTCCTCGGGACAGGGGATTAGTCCCCAGCATTTT. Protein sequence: CASSSGQGISPQHF.

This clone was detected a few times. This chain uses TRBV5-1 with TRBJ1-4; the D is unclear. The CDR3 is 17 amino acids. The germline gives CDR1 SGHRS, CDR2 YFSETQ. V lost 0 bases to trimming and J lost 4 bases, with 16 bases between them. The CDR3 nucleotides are TGCGCCAGCAGCTTGGCGGGGTTAGGGCGGAATAATGAAAAACTGTTTTTT. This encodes CASSLAGLGRNNEKLFF.

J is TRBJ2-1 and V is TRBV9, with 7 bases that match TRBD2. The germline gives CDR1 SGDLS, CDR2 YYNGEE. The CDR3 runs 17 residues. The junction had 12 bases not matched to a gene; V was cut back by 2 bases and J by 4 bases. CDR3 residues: CASSVYKTAGIYNEQFF. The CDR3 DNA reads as TGTGCCAGCAGCGTTTATAAAACAGCGGGAATATACAATGAGCAGTTCTTC.

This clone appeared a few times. The CDR3 spells CASSHTNYEQYF. CDR3 bases: TGTGCCAGCTCACACACGAACTACGAGCAGTACTTC. The chain has TRBV18 and TRBJ2-7, with D unclear. V was trimmed by 4 bases and J by 3 bases, leaving 7 bases between them. This CDR3 region has 12 residues. Germline values: CDR1 KGHSH, CDR2 LQKENI.